The rows below give T cell receptor beta chains drawn from one sample of a study of lymphopenia after photon versus proton radiotherapy. Repertoires were generated with immunoSEQ multiplex PCR, while TCRdb's copy carries only in-frame clones and drops some. Counted here are some 40,000 clones, more than 70% occurring once; the ten biggest clones make up about a tenth. The material was peripheral blood, obtained from a patient treated with proton-based radiotherapy. The source of these receptors is a woman in her sixties or seventies with pancreatic cancer. Some clones in this sample may be carry-over from other donors' samples. CDR3s include the opening cysteine and the closing phenylalanine or tryptophan.

TRBV5-6	16	CASSRRTGNWFDTIYF
TRBV6-4	15	CASRPTSGSYNEQFF
TRBV27	13	CASSSRQGGGYTF
TRBV7-9	15	CASSSDRAGNQPQHF
TRBV5-5	15	CASSLQPQMNYEQYF
TRBV19	14	CASKLGSSTDTQYF
TRBV29-1	14	CSVMGTSGIHEQYF
TRBV10-3	14	CAISEGGQYTEAFF
TRBV5-1	15	CASSLAWGGPETQYF
TRBV6-5	14	CATRGLAGVHEQYF
TRBV11-3	15	CASSFGQSGQETQYF
TRBV28	12	CAGGQGVYEQYF
TRBV5-1	13	CASSLDYQETQYF
TRBV30	12	CASQGRTDTQYF
TRBV2	13	CACRLTSYNEQFF
TRBV27	16	CASSLSYRDNNEKLFF
TRBV28	16	CASRRITSGSYNEQFF
TRBV7-2	16	CASSLALRGMGNTIYF
TRBV6-5	14	CASRSTGEGTEAFF
TRBV28	16	CASSLYNRERADTQYF
TRBV5-6	16	CASSLSRVGLGYGYTF
TRBV4-1	16	CASSQAGTSASETQYF
TRBV5-5	14	CASSFRTDNEKLFF
TRBV10-2	12	CASREGDQPQHF
TRBV5-1	16	CASSLWTSDHTGELFF
TRBV6-6	13	CASSQGPTYGYTF
TRBV7-9	13	CASSPSPGSPLHF
TRBV11-3	14	CASSPGGGADTQYF